What follows describes a single T cell receptor beta chain. Its antigen has not been determined. No much larger clone exists at a distance of one base, and base qualities are not known. The receptor library was made with the immunoSEQ multiplex PCR assay. Using reverse primers that targeted J gene segments together with forward primers that targeted V gene segments, the TR loci were amplified in a multiplexed PCR. The amplified CDR3 regions were sequenced using the Illumina HiSeq System. Under the source paper's analysis protocol: Closely related reads were merged by a nearest-neighbour algorithm to remove PCR and sequencing errors and to collapse the data into unique sequences. Repertoires were summarised by clonality and by T cell density, defined as TR molecules per amount of genomic DNA input. CDR3 amino acid sequences present in at least 80% of unsorted samples were defined as public TRs and were then tested for differential abundance between coeliac and control samples. Every lamina propria sample was checked against a list of 218 published gliadin-specific TRB sequences. Disease-group differences in clonality and density were tested with Kruskal-Wallis tests followed by Dunn post-tests. The clones in this table, taken by TCRdb from immuneACCESS, are in-frame only. Not every clone is retained; where verified, under half of the shortfall comes from an unresolved V gene, and the cause of the rest is unknown. The DNA gave D and trimming, while V, J and clone size come from that table. This sample is represented by 8,700 or so clones; roughly 71% of them were singletons. The ten largest clones represent 20% of the sample.

The sample comes from a study of coeliac disease (dated by TCRdb to the early 2020s). At the level of the whole study: Each coeliac patient was placed into one of three groups: newly diagnosed active disease, refractory coeliac disease type I, or disease controlled by a gluten-free diet. Refractory coeliac disease type I was defined as no response to a gluten-free diet for over 12 months, with immunophenotypically normal intraepithelial cells. High-resolution HLA typing was unavailable, so biased TRBV7-2 usage was queried as a proof of principle. Next-generation sequencing of rearranged TRB and TRG CDR3 regions was used on small intestinal lymphocyte fractions taken from coeliac and non-coeliac patients. The aim was to characterise TR repertoires of small intestinal T cells in active, refractory type I and gluten-free-diet-treated coeliac disease. A total of about 30 patients were included in the full study, of whom 22 had serologically confirmed coeliac disease and 8 were controls with non-small intestinal disorders. TRB sequencing was successfully performed on samples from under 35 subjects, among which 24 paired bulk unsorted intraepithelial and lamina propria cell samples were included.

Cells were frozen in liquid nitrogen in DMSO/FBS as aliquots of 500,000 to 550,000 cells, with a single aliquot from each fraction going to sequencing. Every one of the 30 study patients had an endoscopy and a small intestinal biopsy. To release lamina propria cells, the biopsy tissue left over after intraepithelial cell isolation was digested with collagenase. Genomic DNA was extracted from frozen unsorted cell fractions with the Qiagen DNeasy blood extraction kit. What the work shows at the level of the full study, not this receptor alone: Lower clonality than in controls was observed in the TRB and TRG repertoires of active coeliac intraepithelial and lamina propria samples, suggesting that diverse T cells were recruited. Published gliadin-specific TRB sequences appeared in 9 of 18 coeliac lamina propria samples but only 1 of 6 controls. The authors considered the approach unsuitable for unbiased detection of gliadin-specific T cells, which are scarce and rarely shared between patients. Separating intraepithelial cells from lamina propria cells did not give high-purity fractions, so cross-contamination between the two compartments may have occurred. TRB repertoires were found to be largely private, with most amino acid sequences unique to one sample, and no significant difference in V-gene usage was found between disease groups.

Germline trimming amounts to 4 bases on V and 2 bases on J, with 6 as the count of junction bases outside the gene matches. The CDR3 goes from the cysteine to the phenylalanine over 15 residues. Only the CDR3 region is kept as DNA, spanning 45 bases read in frame from base 1. The germline V gene gives CDR1 as ENHRY and CDR2 as SYGVKD. This TCR was sampled from a woman aged 60 to 75 with celiac disease. Sequenced input: lamina propria lymphocytes from the gut. The intended sense of this specimen's cell subset or site label: lamina propria cell (LPC) fraction of small intestinal biopsy. The rearrangement combines TRBV10-3 with TRBJ2-7, with 9 middle bases fitting TRBD1. Read as DNA, the sequence is TGTGCCATCAGTGCCCCCGGGGACAGGGCCTACGAGCAGTACTTC. Its translation is CAISAPGDRAYEQYF.